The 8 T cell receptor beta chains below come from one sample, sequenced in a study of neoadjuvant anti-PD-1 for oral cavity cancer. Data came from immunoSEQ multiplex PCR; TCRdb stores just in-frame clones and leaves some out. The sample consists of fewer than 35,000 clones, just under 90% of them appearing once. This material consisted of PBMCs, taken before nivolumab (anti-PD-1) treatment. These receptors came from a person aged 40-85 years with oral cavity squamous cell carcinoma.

The CDR3 here is CASSLGRLNTGELFF. In DNA form, the CDR3 reads TGCGCCAGCAGCTTAGGCCGGCTGAACACCGGGGAGCTGTTTTTT. The gene calls are TRBV5-1 and TRBJ2-2; no firm D call. The CDR3 loop spans 15 amino acids. The germline V gene has CDR1 SGHRS and CDR2 YFSETQ. Trimming pared 2 bases from V and 1 base from J, leaving 9 bases between.

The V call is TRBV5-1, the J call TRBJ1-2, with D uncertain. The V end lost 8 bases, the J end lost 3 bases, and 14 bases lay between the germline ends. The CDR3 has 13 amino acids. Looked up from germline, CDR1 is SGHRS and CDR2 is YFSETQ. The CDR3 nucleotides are TGCGCCAGTCGCCGGGAGTCGGACTATGGCTACACCTTC. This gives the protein CASRRESDYGYTF. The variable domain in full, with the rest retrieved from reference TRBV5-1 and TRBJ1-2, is KAGVTQTPRYLIKTRGQQVTLSCSPISGHRSVSWYQQTPGQGLQFLFEYFSETQRNKGNFPGRFSGRQFSNSRSEMNVSTLELGDSALYLCASRRESDYGYTFGSGTRLTVV.

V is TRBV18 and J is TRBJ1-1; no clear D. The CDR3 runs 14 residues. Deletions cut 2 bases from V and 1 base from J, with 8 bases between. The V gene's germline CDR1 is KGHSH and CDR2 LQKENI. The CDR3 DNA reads TGTGCCAGCTCACCAGGCGCAGAGAACACTGAAGCTTTCTTT. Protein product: CASSPGAENTEAFF.

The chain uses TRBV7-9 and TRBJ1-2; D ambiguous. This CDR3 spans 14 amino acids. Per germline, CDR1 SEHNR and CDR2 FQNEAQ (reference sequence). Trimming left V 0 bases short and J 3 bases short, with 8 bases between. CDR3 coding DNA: TGTGCCAGCAGCTTAGCACTCGCCGACTATGGCTACACCTTC. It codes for CASSLALADYGYTF.

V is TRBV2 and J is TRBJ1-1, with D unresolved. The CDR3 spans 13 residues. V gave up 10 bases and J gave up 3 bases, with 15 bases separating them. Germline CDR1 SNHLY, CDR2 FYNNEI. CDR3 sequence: CATVIWLDTEAFF. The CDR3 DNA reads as TGTGCCACAGTGATCTGGCTGGACACTGAAGCTTTCTTT.

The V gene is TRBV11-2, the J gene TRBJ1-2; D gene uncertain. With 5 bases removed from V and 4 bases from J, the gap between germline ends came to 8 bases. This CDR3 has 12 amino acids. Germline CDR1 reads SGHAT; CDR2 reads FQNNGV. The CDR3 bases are TGTGCCAGCAGCCCCGAGGGCTATGGCTACACCTTC. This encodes CASSPEGYGYTF.

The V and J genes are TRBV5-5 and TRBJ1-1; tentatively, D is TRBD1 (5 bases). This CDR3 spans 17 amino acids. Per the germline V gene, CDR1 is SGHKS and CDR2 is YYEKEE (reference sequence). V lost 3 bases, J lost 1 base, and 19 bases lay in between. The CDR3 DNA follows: TGTGCCAGCAGCTCGGGGGGATACACGGCTTGGAACACTGAAGCTTTCTTT. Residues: CASSSGGYTAWNTEAFF.

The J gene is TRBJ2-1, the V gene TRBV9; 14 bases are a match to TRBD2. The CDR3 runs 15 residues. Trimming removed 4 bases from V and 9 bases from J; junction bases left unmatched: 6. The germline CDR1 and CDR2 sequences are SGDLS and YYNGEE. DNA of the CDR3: TGTGCCAGCAGCCCCCGACTAGCGGGGGGGACTGAGCAGTTCTTC. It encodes CASSPRLAGGTEQFF.